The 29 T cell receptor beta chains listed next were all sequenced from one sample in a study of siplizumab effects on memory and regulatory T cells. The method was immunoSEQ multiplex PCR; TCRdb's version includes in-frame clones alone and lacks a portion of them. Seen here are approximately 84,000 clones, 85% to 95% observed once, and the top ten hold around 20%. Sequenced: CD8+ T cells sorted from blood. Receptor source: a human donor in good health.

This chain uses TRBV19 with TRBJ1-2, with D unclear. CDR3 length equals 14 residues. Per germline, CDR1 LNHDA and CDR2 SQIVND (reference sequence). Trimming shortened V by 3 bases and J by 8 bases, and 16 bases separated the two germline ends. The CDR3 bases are TGTGCCAGTAGTATGTTTACGTCAGTCACCGGCTACACCTTC. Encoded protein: CASSMFTSVTGYTF.

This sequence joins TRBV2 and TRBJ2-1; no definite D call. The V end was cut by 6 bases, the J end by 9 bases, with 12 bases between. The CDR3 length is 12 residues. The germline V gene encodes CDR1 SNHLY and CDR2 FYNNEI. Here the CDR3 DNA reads TGTGCCAGCAGCGGCACTCCCACTGAGCAGTTCTTC. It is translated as CASSGTPTEQFF.

CDR3 DNA: TGTGCCAGCAGTTTATCCCGTAGGTATACGAACACCGGGGAGCTGTTTTTT. Its protein is CASSLSRRYTNTGELFF. J is TRBJ2-2 and V is TRBV28; D is ambiguous. Germline CDR1 and CDR2: MDHEN and SYDVKM. Trimming left V 1 base short and J 0 bases short, with 12 bases between. The CDR3 contains 17 residues.

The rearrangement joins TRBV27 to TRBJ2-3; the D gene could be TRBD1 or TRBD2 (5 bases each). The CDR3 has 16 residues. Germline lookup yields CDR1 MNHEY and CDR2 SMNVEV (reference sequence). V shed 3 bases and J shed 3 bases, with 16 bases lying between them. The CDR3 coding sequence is TGTGCCAGCAGTTTGGTACGGGGATGGGGGACAGATACGCAGTATTTT. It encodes CASSLVRGWGTDTQYF.

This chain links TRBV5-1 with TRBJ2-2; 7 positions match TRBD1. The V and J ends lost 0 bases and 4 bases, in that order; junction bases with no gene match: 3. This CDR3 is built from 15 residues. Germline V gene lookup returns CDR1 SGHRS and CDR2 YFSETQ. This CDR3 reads CASSLVAGGTGELFF. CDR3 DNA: TGCGCCAGCAGCTTGGTGGCAGGGGGCACCGGGGAGCTGTTTTTT.

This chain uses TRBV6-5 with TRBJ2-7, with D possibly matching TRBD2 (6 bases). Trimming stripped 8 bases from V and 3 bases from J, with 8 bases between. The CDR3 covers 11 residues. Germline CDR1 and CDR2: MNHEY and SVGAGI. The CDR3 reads CASRAGYEQYF. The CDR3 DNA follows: TGTGCCAGCCGAGCGGGCTACGAGCAGTACTTC.

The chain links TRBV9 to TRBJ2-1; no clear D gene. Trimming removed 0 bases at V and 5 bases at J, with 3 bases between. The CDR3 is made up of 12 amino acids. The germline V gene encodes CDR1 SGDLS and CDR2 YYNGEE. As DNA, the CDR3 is TGTGCCAGCAGCGTAGATCACAATGAGCAGTTCTTC. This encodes CASSVDHNEQFF. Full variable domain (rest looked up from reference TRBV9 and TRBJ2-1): DSGVTQTPKHLITATGQRVTLRCSPRSGDLSVYWYQQSLDQGLQFLIQYYNGEERAKGNILERFSAQQFPDLHSELNLSSLELGDSALYFCASSVDHNEQFFGPGTRLTVL.

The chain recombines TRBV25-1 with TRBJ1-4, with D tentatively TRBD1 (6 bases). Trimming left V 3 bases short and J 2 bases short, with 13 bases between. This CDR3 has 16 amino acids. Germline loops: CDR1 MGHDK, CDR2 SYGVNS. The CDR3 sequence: CASSEYGGGTNEKLFF. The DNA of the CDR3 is TGTGCCAGCAGTGAGTACGGCGGGGGCACTAATGAAAAACTGTTTTTT.

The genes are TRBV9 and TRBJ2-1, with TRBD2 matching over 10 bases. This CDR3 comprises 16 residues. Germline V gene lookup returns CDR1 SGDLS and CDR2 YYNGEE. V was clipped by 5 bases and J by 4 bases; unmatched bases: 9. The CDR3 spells CASRPILAGMYNEQFF. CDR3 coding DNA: TGTGCCAGCAGACCTATACTAGCGGGAATGTACAATGAGCAGTTCTTC.

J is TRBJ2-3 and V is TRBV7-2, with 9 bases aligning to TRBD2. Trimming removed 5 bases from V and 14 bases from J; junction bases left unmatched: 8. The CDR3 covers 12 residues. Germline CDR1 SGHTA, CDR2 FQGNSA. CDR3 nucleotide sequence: TGTGCCAGCAGCGTCGCCGGGACTAGCCCGTATTTT. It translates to CASSVAGTSPYF.

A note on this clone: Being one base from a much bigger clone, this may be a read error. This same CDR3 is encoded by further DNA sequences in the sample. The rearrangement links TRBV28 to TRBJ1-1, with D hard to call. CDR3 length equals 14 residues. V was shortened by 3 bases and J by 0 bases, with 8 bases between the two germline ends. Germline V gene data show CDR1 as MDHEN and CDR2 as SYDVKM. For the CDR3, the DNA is TGTGCCAGCAGTTTTCAGAACATGAACACTGAAGCTTTCTTT. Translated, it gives CASSFQNMNTEAFF. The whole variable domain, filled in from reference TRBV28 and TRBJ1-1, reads DVKVTQSSRYLVKRTGEKVFLECVQDMDHENMFWYRQDPGLGLRLIYFSYDVKMKEKGDIPEGYSVSREKKERFSLILESASTNQTSMYLCASSFQNMNTEAFFGQGTRLTVV.

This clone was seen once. The CDR3 protein is CASSPPPGYYNEQFF. Here the CDR3 DNA reads TGTGCCAGCTCACCACCGCCAGGCTACTACAATGAGCAGTTCTTC. The genes are TRBV18 and TRBJ2-1; no definite D call. The CDR3 runs 15 residues. Germline assignment: CDR1 KGHSH and CDR2 LQKENI. V was cut by 0 bases and J by 3 bases, with 9 bases left in between.

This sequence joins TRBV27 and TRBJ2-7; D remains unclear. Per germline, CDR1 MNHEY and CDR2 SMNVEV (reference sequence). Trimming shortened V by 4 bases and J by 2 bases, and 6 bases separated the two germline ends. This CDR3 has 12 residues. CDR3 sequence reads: CASSSYTYEQYF. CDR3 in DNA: TGTGCCAGCAGTTCTTACACCTACGAGCAGTACTTC.

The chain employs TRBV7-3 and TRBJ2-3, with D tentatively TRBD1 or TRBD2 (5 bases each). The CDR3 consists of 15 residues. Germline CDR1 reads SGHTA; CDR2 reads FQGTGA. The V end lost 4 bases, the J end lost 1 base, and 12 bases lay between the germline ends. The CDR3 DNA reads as TGTGCCAGCAGCTCGACCGGGGCCCGCACAGATACGCAGTATTTT. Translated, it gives CASSSTGARTDTQYF.

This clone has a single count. The CDR3 loop is CASSDLWTSGAYNEQFF. CDR3 sequence (DNA): TGTGCCAGCAGTGACCTCTGGACTAGCGGGGCGTACAATGAGCAGTTCTTC. The chain uses TRBV6-1 and TRBJ2-1; 12 bases agree with TRBD2. The CDR3 has 17 residues. Trimming cost V 3 bases and J 4 bases; bases outside gene matches: 7. Per germline, CDR1 MNHNS and CDR2 SASEGT.

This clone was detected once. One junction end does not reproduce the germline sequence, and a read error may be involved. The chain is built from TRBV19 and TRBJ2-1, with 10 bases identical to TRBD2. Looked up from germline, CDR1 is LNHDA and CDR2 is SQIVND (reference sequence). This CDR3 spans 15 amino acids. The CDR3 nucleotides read TGTGCCAGTATATCAAGCGGGAGGGCCTACGATGAGCAGTTCTTC. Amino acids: CASISSGRAYDEQFF.

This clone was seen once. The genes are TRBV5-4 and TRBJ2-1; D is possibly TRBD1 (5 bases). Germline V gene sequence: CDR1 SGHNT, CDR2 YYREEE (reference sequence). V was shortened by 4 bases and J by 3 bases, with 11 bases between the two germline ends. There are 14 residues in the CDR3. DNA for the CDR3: TGTGCCAGCAGCCCCATAGGGGTCTACAATGAGCAGTTCTTC. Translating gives CASSPIGVYNEQFF.

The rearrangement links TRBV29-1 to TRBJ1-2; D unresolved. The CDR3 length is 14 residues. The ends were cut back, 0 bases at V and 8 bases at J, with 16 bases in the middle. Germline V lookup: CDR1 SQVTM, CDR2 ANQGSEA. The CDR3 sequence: CSVEEIGPVGGYTF. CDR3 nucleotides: TGCAGCGTTGAAGAGATAGGGCCGGTCGGAGGCTACACCTTC.

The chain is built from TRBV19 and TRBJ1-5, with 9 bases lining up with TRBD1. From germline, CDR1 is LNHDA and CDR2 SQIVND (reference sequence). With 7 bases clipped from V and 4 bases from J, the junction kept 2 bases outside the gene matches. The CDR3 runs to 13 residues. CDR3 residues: CASKDRGNQPQHF. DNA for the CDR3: TGTGCCAGTAAGGACAGGGGAAATCAGCCCCAGCATTTT.

CDR3 sequence: CASMTSGSSYNEQFF. The CDR3 DNA reads TGTGCCAGTATGACTAGCGGTAGCTCCTACAATGAGCAGTTCTTC. The V and J genes are TRBV19 and TRBJ2-1; 9 positions agree with TRBD2. V was clipped by 7 bases and J by 0 bases; unmatched bases: 4. Germline V lookup: CDR1 LNHDA, CDR2 SQIVND (reference sequence). The CDR3 sequence is 15 residues long. Together with reference TRBV19 and TRBJ2-1, the CDR3 gives the full variable domain: DGGITQSPKYLFRKEGQNVTLSCEQNLNHDAMYWYRQDPGQGLRLIYYSQIVNDFQKGDIAEGYSVSREKKESFPLTVTSAQKNPTAFYLCASMTSGSSYNEQFFGPGTRLTVL.

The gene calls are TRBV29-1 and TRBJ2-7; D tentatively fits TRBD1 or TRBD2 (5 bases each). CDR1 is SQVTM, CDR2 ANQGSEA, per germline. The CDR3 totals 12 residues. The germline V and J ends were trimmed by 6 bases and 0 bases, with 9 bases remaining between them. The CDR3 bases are TGCAGCGTCTGGGACGGCTCCTACGAGCAGTACTTC. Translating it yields CSVWDGSYEQYF.

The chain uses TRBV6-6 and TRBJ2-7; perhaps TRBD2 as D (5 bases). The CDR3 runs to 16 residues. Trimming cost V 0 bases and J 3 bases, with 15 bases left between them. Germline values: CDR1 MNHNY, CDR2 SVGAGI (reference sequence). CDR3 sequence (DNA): TGTGCCAGCAGTTACTCGAGAGGGATGGCTCGCTACGAGCAGTACTTC. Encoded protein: CASSYSRGMARYEQYF.

The CDR3 loop reads CASSWGGHNEQFF. CDR3 coding DNA: TGTGCCAGTAGCTGGGGGGGACACAATGAGCAGTTCTTC. The chain joins TRBV19 to TRBJ2-1; 7 nucleotides align to TRBD2. V trimming: 6 bases; J trimming: 5 bases; junction bases outside the gene matches: 4. Germline CDR1 and CDR2: LNHDA and SQIVND (reference sequence). The CDR3 is made up of 13 amino acids.

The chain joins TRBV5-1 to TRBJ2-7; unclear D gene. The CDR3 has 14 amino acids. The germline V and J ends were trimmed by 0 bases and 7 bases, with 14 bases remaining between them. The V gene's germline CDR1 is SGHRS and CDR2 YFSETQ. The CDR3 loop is CASSLGTALDEQYF. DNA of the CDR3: TGCGCCAGCAGCTTGGGAACAGCCCTGGATGAGCAGTACTTC.

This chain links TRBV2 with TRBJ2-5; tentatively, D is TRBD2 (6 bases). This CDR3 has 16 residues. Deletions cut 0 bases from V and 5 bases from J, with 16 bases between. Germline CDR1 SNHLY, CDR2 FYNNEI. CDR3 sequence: CASSEAGTGLWETQYF. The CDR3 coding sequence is TGTGCCAGCAGTGAAGCGGGGACTGGGTTGTGGGAGACCCAGTACTTC. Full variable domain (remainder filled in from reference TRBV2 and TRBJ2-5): EPEVTQTPSHQVTQMGQEVILRCVPISNHLYFYWYRQILGQKVEFLVSFYNNEISEKSEIFDDQFSVERPDGSNFTLKIRSTKLEDSAMYFCASSEAGTGLWETQYFGPGTRLLVL.

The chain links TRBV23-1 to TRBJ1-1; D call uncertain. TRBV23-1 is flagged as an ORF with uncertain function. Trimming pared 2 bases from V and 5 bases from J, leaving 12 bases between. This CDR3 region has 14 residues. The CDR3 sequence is CASSQKLRRTEAFF. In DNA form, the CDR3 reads TGCGCCAGCAGTCAAAAACTAAGGAGGACTGAAGCTTTCTTT.

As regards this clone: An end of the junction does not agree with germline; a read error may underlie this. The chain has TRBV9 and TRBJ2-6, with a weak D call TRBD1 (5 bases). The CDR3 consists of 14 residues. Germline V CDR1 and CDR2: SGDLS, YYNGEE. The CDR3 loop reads CASSVQGGPNVLTF. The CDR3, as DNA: TGTGCCAGCAGCGTGCAGGGTGGGCCCAACGTCCTGACTTTC.

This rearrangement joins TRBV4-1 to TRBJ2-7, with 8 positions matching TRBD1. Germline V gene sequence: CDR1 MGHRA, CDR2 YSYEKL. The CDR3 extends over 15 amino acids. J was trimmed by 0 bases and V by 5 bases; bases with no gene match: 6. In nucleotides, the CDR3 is TGCGCCAGCAGCGAGGGACAGGCGAACTCCTACGAGCAGTACTTC. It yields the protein CASSEGQANSYEQYF.

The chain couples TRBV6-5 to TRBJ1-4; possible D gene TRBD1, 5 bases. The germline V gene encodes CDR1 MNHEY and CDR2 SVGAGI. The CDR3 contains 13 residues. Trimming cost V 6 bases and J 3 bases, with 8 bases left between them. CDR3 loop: CASRPGSNEKLFF. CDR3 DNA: TGTGCCAGCAGGCCAGGGTCTAATGAAAAACTGTTTTTT.